Listed here are 9 T cell receptor beta chains from one sample, sequenced in a study of blood T cell repertoires in COVID-19. TCRdb's table, derived via immunoSEQ multiplex PCR, lists solely in-frame clones and lacks some. The table lists a few hundred thousand clones, more than 80% of them singletons. The sample consisted of peripheral blood. All receptors derive from a man between 18 and 35 years old who had recovered from COVID-19.

The chain couples TRBV27 to TRBJ1-1; no clear D gene. This CDR3 has 14 residues. Germline V lookup: CDR1 MNHEY, CDR2 SMNVEV (reference sequence). V was pared by 2 bases and J by 4 bases, with 11 bases between. The CDR3 DNA reads as TGTGCCAGCAGTTTAGGCGGGCTGGTCACTGAAGCTTTCTTT. Protein: CASSLGGLVTEAFF.

V gene TRBV4-1 combines with J gene TRBJ2-1; 11 bases align to TRBD2. CDR3 size: 16 residues. Per germline, CDR1 MGHRA and CDR2 YSYEKL. V shed 1 base, J shed 5 bases, and the junction held 4 bases outside the gene matches. The CDR3: CASSQVELAGDNEQFF. CDR3 nucleotide sequence: TGCGCCAGCAGCCAAGTGGAACTAGCGGGGGACAATGAGCAGTTCTTC.

The CDR3 DNA sequence: TGTGCCAGCAGTGACCCACAGTTCTACGAGCAGTACTTC. This encodes CASSDPQFYEQYF. The V call is TRBV6-1, the J call TRBJ2-7; D remains ambiguous. This CDR3 has 13 residues. The V and J ends lost 3 bases and 3 bases respectively, with 9 bases between them. Looked up from germline, CDR1 is MNHNS and CDR2 is SASEGT.

The chain joins TRBV14 to TRBJ1-1; no definite D call. The V gene lost 1 base and the J gene lost 5 bases, with 14 bases spanning the gap. Looked up from germline, CDR1 is SGHDN and CDR2 is FVKESK. This CDR3 region has 15 residues. CDR3 coding DNA: TGTGCCAGCAGCCAAGCAACCGAACTGGAGACTGAAGCTTTCTTT. It is translated as CASSQATELETEAFF.

The rearrangement uses TRBV18 and TRBJ2-7; 10 bases match TRBD1. The CDR3 loop spans 14 amino acids. The V gene's germline CDR1 is KGHSH and CDR2 LQKENI. V shed 8 bases, J shed 5 bases, and the junction held 9 bases outside the gene matches. CDR3 sequence reads: CASQRQGAGDEQYF. CDR3 nucleotides: TGTGCCAGCCAGCGACAGGGGGCGGGGGACGAGCAGTACTTC.

This rearrangement joins TRBV27 to TRBJ2-7; TRBD2 matches at 9 bases. V lost 5 bases, J lost 2 bases, and 4 bases stayed unmatched. CDR3 size: 14 residues. Germline V gene sequence: CDR1 MNHEY, CDR2 SMNVEV (reference sequence). The CDR3 loop is CASSPTSGPYEQYF. CDR3 in DNA: TGTGCCAGCAGTCCCACTAGCGGGCCCTACGAGCAGTACTTC.

The chain recombines TRBV5-4 with TRBJ2-3, with D maybe TRBD2 (6 bases). Germline lookup yields CDR1 SGHNT and CDR2 YYREEE (reference sequence). CDR3 size: 16 residues. Trimming removed 4 bases at V and 1 base at J, with 16 bases between. The CDR3 here is CASSQLTSPGTDTQYF. CDR3 DNA: TGTGCCAGCAGCCAGCTGACTAGTCCGGGCACAGATACGCAGTATTTT.

This chain links TRBV2 with TRBJ1-1; 7 bases agree with TRBD1. Germline values: CDR1 SNHLY, CDR2 FYNNEI. This CDR3 has 14 amino acids. Trimming at V came to 6 bases and at J to 2 bases, leaving 6 bases not matched to a gene. The CDR3 sequence is CASRVTGVNTEAFF. CDR3 coding DNA: TGTGCCAGCAGGGTAACAGGGGTCAACACTGAAGCTTTCTTT.

V usage is TRBV27 and J usage is TRBJ2-1, with TRBD2 matching 7 bases. Germline V lookup: CDR1 MNHEY, CDR2 SMNVEV (reference sequence). Germline trimming cut 0 bases from V and 4 bases from J; bases unmatched to any gene: 3. The CDR3 length is 15 residues. The CDR3 region is CASSLSASGYNEQFF. Written as DNA, the CDR3 is TGTGCCAGCAGTTTATCTGCTAGCGGTTACAATGAGCAGTTCTTC.